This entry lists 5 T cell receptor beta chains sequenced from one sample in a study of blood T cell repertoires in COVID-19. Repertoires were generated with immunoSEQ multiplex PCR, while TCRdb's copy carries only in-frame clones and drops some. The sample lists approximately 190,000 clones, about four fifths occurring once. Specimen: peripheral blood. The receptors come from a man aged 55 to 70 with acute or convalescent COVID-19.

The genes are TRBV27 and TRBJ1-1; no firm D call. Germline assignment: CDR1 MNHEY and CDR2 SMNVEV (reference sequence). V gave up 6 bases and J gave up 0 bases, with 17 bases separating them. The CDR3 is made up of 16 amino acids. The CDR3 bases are TGTGCCAGCAGCCCGCATCTATTCGGTATGAACACTGAAGCTTTCTTT. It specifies CASSPHLFGMNTEAFF.

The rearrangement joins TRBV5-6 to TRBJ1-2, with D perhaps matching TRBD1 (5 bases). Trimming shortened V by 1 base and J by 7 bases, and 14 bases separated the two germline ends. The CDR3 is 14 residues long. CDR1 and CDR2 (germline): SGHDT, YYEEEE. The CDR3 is CASSLRLDTAGYTF. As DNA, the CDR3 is TGTGCCAGCAGCTTGAGGTTGGACACGGCTGGCTACACCTTC.

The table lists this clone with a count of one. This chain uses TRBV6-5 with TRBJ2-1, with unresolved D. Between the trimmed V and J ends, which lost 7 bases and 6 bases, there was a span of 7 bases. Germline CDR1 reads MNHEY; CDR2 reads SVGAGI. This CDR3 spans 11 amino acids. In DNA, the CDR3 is TGTGCCAGCATCCTGGCCAATGAGCAGTTCTTC. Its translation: CASILANEQFF.

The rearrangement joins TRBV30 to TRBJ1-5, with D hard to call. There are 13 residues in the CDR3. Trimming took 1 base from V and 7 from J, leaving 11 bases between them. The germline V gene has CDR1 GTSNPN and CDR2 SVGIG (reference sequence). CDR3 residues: CAWSGKRGQPQHF. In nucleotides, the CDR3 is TGTGCCTGGAGTGGAAAACGAGGGCAGCCCCAGCATTTT.

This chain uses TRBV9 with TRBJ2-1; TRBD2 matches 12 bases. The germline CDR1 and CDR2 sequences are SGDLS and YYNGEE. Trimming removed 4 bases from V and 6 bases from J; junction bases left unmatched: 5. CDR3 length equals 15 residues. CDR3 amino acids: CASSLGLAGSNEQFF. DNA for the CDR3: TGTGCCAGCAGCTTAGGACTAGCGGGATCCAATGAGCAGTTCTTC. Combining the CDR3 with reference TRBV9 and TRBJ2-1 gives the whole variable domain DSGVTQTPKHLITATGQRVTLRCSPRSGDLSVYWYQQSLDQGLQFLIQYYNGEERAKGNILERFSAQQFPDLHSELNLSSLELGDSALYFCASSLGLAGSNEQFFGPGTRLTVL.